This T cell receptor delta chain was documented in a study of gamma-delta T cells after stem cell transplantation. After removal of 4 bases from V and 0 bases from J, the junction contained 26 bases not matched to a gene. The CDR3 consists of 24 residues. Per germline, CDR1 TSWWSYY and CDR2 QGS. Comments on this clone: TCRdb shows a much larger clone's protein in place of this DNA's translation, and the two differ at residue 6, likely through a read error; the protein shown is translated from the DNA.

TCRdb made new clone calls on the RT-PCR reads using CATT. Of 1,400 or so delta-chain clones listed, about 12% are singletons. The chain recombines TRDV1 with TRDJ1; 13 bases match TRDD3. The TCR originated in a human donor. It is not recorded whose cells these are; they may come from a transplant donor. Material: gamma-delta T cells. CDR3 coding DNA: TGTGCTCTTGGGGTCACAGTTCCTACTCTGACCTACTGGGGGATACGAGGGCACACCGATAAACTCATCTTT. Translated: CALGVTVPTLTYWGIRGHTDKLIF.